The entry below gives a single T cell receptor (beta chain) sequence along with its context. The data are from a study of blood T cell repertoires in COVID-19. Overall study context: Specimens from acute and convalescent COVID-19 originated in the United States, Italy and Spain. PBMCs, B-cell-depleted T cells, or T cells were the source of the cDNA or gDNA that made up the material.

J was trimmed by 9 bases and V by 3 bases; bases with no gene match: 8. The CDR3 is 13 amino acids. Germline loops: CDR1 SGDLS, CDR2 YYNGEE. As originally analysed: Estimates of nucleated cell counts were drawn from the amplification of reference gene primers. Sequencing used immunoSEQ multiplex PCR; TCRdb keeps in-frame clones, though not all of them. V and J calls and clone size are given by that table; D and trimming were obtained from the DNA. The table has 92,000 or so clones, approximately 88% seen once; the top ten hold under 0.6%. The sequence was obtained from a man aged 55 to 70 with acute or convalescent COVID-19. The sequencing sample was made of peripheral blood. The V call is TRBV9, the J call TRBJ1-1; 7 positions match TRBD1. The CDR3 loop reads CASSGDPTGKAFF. In DNA, the CDR3 is TGTGCCAGCAGCGGAGACCCGACAGGGAAAGCTTTCTTT.